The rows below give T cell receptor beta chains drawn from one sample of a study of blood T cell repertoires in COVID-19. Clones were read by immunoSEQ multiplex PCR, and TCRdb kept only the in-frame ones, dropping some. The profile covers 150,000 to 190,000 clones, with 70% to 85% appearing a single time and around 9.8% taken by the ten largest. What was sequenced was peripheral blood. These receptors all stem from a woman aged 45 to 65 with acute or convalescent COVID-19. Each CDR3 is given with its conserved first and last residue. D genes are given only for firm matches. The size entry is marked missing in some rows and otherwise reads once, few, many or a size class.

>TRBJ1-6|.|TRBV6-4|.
TGTGCCAGCAGCCCATCGGACACGGTTTTCTCACCCCTCCACTTT
CASSPSDTVFSPLHF
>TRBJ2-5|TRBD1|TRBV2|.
TGTGCCAGCACTGGGGACAGCGCGGAGACCCAGTACTTC
CASTGDSAETQYF
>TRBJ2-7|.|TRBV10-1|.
TGCGCCAGCAGTGAGGCGGTGATCGAGCAGTACTTC
CASSEAVIEQYF
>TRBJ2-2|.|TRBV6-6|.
TGTGCCAGCAGTTTATACACCGGGGAGCTGTTTTTT
CASSLYTGELFF
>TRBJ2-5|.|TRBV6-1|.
TGTGCCAGCAGTGAAGGGAGGGGATTTAAGGCTATGACCCAGTACTTC
CASSEGRGFKAMTQYF
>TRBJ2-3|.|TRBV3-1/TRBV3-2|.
TGTGCCGCGACAGGAGGTAGCACAGATACGCAGTATTTT
CAATGGSTDTQYF
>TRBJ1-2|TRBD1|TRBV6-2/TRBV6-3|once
TGTGCCAGCAGTCTCGGACAGGGACACACCTTC
CASSLGQGHTF
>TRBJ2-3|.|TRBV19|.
TGTGCCAGTTGCGGAGTCGCAGATACGCAGTATTTT
CASCGVADTQYF
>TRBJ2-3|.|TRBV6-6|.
TGTGCCAGCATGGGCGTACAAACAGATACGCAGTATTTT
CASMGVQTDTQYF
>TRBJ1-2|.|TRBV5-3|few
TGTGCCAGAAGCACGAGACAGTGCAACTATGGCTACACCTTC
CARSTRQCNYGYTF
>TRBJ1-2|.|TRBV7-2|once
TGTGCCAGCAGCACCCAGGGTTATGGCTACACCTTC
CASSTQGYGYTF
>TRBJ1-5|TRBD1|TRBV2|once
TGTGCCAGCAGTGATGACAGGGGCAATCAGCCCCAGCATTTT
CASSDDRGNQPQHF
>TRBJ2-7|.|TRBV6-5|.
TGTGCCACCAGGAGCACCGGCGGGCAGTACTTC
CATRSTGGQYF
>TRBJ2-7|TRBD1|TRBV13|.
TGTGCCAGCAGCGTCCGGGACAGGGGATACGAGCAGTACTTC
CASSVRDRGYEQYF
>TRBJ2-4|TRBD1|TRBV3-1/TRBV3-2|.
TGTGCCAGCAGCCAAGTGCGACAGGGGGTCCCTCTAGTAAACATTCAGTACTTC
CASSQVRQGVPLVNIQYF
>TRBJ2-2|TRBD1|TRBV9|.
TGTGCCAGCAGAGCCGGGACAGGGAACACCGGGGAGCTGTTTTTT
CASRAGTGNTGELFF
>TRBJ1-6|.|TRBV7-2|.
TGTGCCAGCAGCTTACAGAGGGCCAATTCACCCCTCCACTTT
CASSLQRANSPLHF
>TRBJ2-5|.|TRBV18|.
TGTGCCAGCTCACCACTCGATAGCCAAGAGACCCAGTACTTC
CASSPLDSQETQYF
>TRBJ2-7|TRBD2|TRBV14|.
TGTGCCAGCAGCCAAGAGCGGGAGTACCCCTACGAGCAGTACTTC
CASSQEREYPYEQYF
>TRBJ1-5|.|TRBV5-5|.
TGTGCCAGCAGCTTGGAACGGCAGGGGACTCAGCCCCAGCATTTT
CASSLERQGTQPQHF
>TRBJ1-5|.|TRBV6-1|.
TGTGCCAGCAGTGAAGGACAGTTCAATCAGCCCCAGCATTTT
CASSEGQFNQPQHF
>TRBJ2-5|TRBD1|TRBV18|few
TGTGCCAGCTCACTGGGACAGGACGCAGGGACCCAGTACTTC
CASSLGQDAGTQYF